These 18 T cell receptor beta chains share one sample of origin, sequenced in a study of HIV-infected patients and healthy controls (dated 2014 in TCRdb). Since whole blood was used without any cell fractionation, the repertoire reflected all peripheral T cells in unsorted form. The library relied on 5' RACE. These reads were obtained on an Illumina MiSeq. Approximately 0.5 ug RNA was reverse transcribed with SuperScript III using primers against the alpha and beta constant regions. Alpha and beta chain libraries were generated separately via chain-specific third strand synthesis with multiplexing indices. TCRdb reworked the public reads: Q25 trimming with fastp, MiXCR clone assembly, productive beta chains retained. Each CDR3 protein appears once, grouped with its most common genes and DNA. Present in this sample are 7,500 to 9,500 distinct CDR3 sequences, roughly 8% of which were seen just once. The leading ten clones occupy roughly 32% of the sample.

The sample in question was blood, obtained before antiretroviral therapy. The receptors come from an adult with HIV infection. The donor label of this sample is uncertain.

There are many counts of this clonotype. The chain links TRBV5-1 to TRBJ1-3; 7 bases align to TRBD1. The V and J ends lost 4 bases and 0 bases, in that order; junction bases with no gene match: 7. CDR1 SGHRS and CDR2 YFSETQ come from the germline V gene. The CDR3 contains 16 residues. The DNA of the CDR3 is TGCGCCAGCAGCCTGGGACAGCCGAGCTCTGGAAACACCATATATTTT. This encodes CASSLGQPSSGNTIYF.

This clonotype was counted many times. The CDR3 reads CASIGLAGRDTQYF. Written as DNA, the CDR3 is TGTGCCAGCATCGGACTAGCGGGCCGAGATACGCAGTATTTT. The chain recombines TRBV6-1 with TRBJ2-3, with 11 bases identical to TRBD2. With 7 bases clipped from V and 5 bases from J, the junction kept 5 bases outside the gene matches. The CDR3 runs to 14 residues. Germline V gene data show CDR1 as MNHNS and CDR2 as SASEGT.

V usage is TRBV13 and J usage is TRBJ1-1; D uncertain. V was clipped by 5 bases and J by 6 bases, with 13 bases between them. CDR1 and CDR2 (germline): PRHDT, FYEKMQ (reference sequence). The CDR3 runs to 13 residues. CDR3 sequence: CASSLRAGPEAFF. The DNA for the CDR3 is TGTGCCAGCAGCCTCCGGGCCGGACCTGAAGCTTTCTTT.

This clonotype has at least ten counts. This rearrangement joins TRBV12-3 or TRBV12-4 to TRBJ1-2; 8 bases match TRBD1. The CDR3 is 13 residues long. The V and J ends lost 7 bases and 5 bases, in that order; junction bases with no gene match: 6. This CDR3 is CASTTGTGYGYTF. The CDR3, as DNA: TGTGCCAGCACAACCGGGACAGGATATGGCTACACCTTC.

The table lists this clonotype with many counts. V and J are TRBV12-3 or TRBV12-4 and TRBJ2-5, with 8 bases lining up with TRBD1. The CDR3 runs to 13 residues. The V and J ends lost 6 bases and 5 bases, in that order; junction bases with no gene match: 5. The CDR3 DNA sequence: TGTGCCAGCAGCATGGACAGGGAGGAGACCCAGTACTTC. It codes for CASSMDREETQYF.

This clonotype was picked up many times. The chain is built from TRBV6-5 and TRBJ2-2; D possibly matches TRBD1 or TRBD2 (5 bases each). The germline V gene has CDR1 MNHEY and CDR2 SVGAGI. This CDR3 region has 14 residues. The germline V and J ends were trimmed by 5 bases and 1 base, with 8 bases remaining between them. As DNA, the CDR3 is TGTGCCAGCAGTGAGGGGTTGAACACCGGGGAGCTGTTTTTT. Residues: CASSEGLNTGELFF.

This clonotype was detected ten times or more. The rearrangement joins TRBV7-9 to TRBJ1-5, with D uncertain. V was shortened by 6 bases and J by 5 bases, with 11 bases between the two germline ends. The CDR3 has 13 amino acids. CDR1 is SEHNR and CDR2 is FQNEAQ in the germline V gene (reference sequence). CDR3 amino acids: CASSFGRDQPQHF. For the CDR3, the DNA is TGTGCCAGCAGTTTTGGGAGGGATCAGCCCCAGCATTTT.

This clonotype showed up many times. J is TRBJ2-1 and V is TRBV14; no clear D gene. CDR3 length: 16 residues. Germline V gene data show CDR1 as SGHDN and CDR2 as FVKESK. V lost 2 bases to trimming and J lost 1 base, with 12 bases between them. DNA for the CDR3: TGTGCCAGCAGCCAATTCGTAGCAGCGTCCTACAATGAGCAGTTCTTC. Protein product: CASSQFVAASYNEQFF.

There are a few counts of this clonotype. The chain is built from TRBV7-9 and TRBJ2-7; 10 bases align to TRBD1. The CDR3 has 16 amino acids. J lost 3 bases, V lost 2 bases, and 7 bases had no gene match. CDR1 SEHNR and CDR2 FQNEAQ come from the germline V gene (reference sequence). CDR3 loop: CASSLNWDRGDYEQYF. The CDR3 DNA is TGTGCCAGCAGCTTAAACTGGGACAGGGGAGACTACGAGCAGTACTTC.

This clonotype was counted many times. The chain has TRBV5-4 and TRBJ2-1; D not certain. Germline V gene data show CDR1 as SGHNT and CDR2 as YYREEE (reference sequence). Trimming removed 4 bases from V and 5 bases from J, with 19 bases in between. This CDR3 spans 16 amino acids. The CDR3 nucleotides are TGTGCCAGCAGCCGAGGTTTGGATCACCTAAACAATGAGCAGTTCTTC. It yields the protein CASSRGLDHLNNEQFF.

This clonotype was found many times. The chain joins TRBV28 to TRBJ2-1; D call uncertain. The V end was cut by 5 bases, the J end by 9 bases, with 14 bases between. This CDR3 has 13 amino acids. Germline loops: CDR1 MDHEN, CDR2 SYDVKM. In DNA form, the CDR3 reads TGTGCCAGCAGTCCGGACGTGCTAGGTGAGCAGTTCTTC. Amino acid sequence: CASSPDVLGEQFF.

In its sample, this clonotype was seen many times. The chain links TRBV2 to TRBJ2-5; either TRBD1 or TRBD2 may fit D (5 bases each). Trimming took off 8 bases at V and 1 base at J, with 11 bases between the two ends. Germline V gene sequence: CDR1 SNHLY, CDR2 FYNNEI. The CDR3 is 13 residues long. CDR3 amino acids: CASDHGTQETQYF. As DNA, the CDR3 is TGTGCCAGCGACCACGGGACCCAAGAGACCCAGTACTTC.

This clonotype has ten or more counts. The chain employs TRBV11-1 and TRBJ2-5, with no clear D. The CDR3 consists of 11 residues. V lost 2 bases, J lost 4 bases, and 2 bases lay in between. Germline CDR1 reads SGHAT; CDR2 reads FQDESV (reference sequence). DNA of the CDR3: TGTGCCAGCAGCTTAACAGAGACCCAGTACTTC. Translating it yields CASSLTETQYF.

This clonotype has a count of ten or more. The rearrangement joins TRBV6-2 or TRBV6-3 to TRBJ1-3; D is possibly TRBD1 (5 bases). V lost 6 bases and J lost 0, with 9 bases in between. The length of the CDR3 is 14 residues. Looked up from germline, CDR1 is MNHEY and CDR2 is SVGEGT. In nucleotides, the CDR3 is TGTGCCAGCAGCCCCGGACACTCTGGAAACACCATATATTTT. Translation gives CASSPGHSGNTIYF.

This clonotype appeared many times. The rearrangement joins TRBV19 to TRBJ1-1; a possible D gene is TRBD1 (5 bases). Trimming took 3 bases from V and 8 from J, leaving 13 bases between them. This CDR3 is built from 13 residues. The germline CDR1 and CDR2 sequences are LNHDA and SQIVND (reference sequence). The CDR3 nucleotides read TGTGCCAGTAGTATTACGGCGACAGTCGAAGCTTTCTTT. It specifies CASSITATVEAFF.

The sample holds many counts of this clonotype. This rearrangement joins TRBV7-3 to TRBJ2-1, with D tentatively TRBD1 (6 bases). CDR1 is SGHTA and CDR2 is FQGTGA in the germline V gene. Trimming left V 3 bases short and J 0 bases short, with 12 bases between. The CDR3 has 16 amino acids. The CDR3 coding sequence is TGTGCCAGCAGCTTGACAGGAACTCTCTCCTACAATGAGCAGTTCTTC. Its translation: CASSLTGTLSYNEQFF.

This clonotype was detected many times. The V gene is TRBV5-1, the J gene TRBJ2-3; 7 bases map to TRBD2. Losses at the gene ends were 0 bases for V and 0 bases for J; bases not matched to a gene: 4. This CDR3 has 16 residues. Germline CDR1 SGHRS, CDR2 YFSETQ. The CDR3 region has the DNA TGCGCCAGCAGCTTGGTGGCTAGCGGCAGCACAGATACGCAGTATTTT. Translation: CASSLVASGSTDTQYF.

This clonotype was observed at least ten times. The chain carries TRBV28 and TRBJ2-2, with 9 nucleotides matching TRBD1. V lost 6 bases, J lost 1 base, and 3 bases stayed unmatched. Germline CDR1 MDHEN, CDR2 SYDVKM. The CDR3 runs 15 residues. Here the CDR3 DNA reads TGTGCCAGCAGGAAGGGACAGGGGAACACCGGGGAGCTGTTTTTT. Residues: CASRKGQGNTGELFF.